The 27 T cell receptor beta chains given below trace back to one sample, sequenced in a study of blood T cells in healthy people across ages. Together with a sample-barcoded 5' primer, a J-beta primer mix was included in a second PCR lasting about 7 to 11 cycles. Using its own MiXCR run on the 5' RACE reads, TCRdb lists one record per CDR3 protein. The sample has some 640,000 distinct CDR3 sequences; approximately 30% are singletons. The sequenced sample was blood. These receptors were taken from a woman of 80 years or more in good health.

As concerns this clonotype: This could be a read error, since a much larger clone is one nucleotide away. The rearrangement links TRBV7-2 to TRBJ2-6, with D perhaps TRBD1 (7 bases). CDR1 is SGHTA and CDR2 is FQGNSA in the germline V gene. The CDR3 is 15 amino acids. CDR3 region: CASSSGGPGANVRTF. The DNA for the CDR3 is TGTGCCAGCAGCTCAGGGGGGCCTGGGGCCAACGTCCGGACTTTC. Drawing the rest from reference TRBV7-2 and TRBJ2-6, the complete variable domain is GAGVSQSPSNKVTEKGKDVELRCDPISGHTALYWYRQSLGQGLEFLIYFQGNSAPDKSGLPSDRFSAERTGGSVSTLTIQRTQQEDSAVYLCASSSGGPGANVRTFGAGSRLTVL.

This chain uses TRBV24-1 with TRBJ2-7; 8 bases agree with TRBD1. With V trimmed by 4 bases and J by 5 bases, 9 bases remained unmatched. CDR1 is KGHDR, CDR2 SFDVKD, per germline. This CDR3 contains 15 residues. The CDR3: CATSDRRQGSDEQYF. DNA of the CDR3: TGTGCCACCAGTGACCGCAGACAGGGGTCCGACGAGCAGTACTTC.

This clonotype was observed a few times. The chain carries TRBV4-3 and TRBJ2-2, with 10 positions matching TRBD2. J lost 6 bases, V lost 0 bases, and 7 bases had no gene match. CDR3 length: 17 amino acids. Germline values: CDR1 LGHNA, CDR2 YSLEER. In DNA, the CDR3 is TGCGCCAGCAGCCAAGATTGGGCTAGCGGGGGTCCCGGGGAGCTGTTTTTT. Protein product: CASSQDWASGGPGELFF.

This clonotype was seen a few times. The genes are TRBV2 and TRBJ1-5; possibly TRBD1 for D (6 bases). The germline CDR1 and CDR2 sequences are SNHLY and FYNNEI. This CDR3 is built from 14 residues. V shed 6 bases and J shed 4 bases, with 13 bases lying between them. CDR3 bases: TGTGCCAGCAGGGGTGGACAGCCTAATCAGCCCCAGCATTTT. Protein sequence: CASRGGQPNQPQHF.

The chain recombines TRBV7-9 with TRBJ1-2; 7 positions agree with TRBD1. This CDR3 is built from 15 residues. After removal of 3 bases from V and 4 bases from J, the junction contained 8 bases not matched to a gene. Germline V CDR1 and CDR2: SEHNR, FQNEAQ (reference sequence). The CDR3 nucleotides are TGTGCCAGCAGCTTGGGAGGAGGGGGCACCTATGGCTACACCTTC. Protein product: CASSLGGGGTYGYTF.

The chain recombines TRBV5-1 with TRBJ1-1; the D is unclear. V was pared by 3 bases and J by 10 bases, with 19 bases between. CDR1 is SGHRS and CDR2 is YFSETQ in the germline V gene. The CDR3 consists of 14 residues. The CDR3 coding sequence is TGCGCCAGCAGCTGGGCCAGTCAGGCGGGCGTAGCTTTCTTT. Protein sequence: CASSWASQAGVAFF.

The chain carries TRBV19 and TRBJ1-5; D might be TRBD1 (5 bases). Germline values: CDR1 LNHDA, CDR2 SQIVND (reference sequence). The CDR3 spans 15 residues. Trimming pared 8 bases from V and 0 bases from J, leaving 14 bases between. The CDR3 sequence is CASLRNGGSNQPQHF. CDR3 coding DNA: TGTGCCAGTCTTCGCAATGGGGGTAGCAATCAGCCCCAGCATTTT.

The chain links TRBV6-5 to TRBJ2-4; D not resolved. The J call is in doubt because the DNA end fits TRBJ2-7 better. Germline-derived CDR1 and CDR2 are MNHEY and SVGAGI. The CDR3 is 14 residues long. The CDR3 is CASRETGGAYEQYF. DNA of the CDR3: TGTGCCAGCAGAGAGACGGGCGGTGCCTACGAGCAGTACTTC.

This clonotype was observed a few times. This sequence may be a read error, since a much larger clone differs from it by one base. This chain uses TRBV7-3 with TRBJ2-1; TRBD2 is a possible D gene (5 bases). The J call may be mistaken, given a closer DNA end match to TRBJ2-7. Germline V gene sequence: CDR1 SGHTA, CDR2 FQGTGA. The CDR3 covers 15 residues. CDR3 coding DNA: TGTGCCAGCAGCTTACGGCGGGTCTCCTACAATGAGCAGTACTTC. Its protein product is CASSLRRVSYNEQYF.

This rearrangement joins TRBV6-6 to TRBJ1-5; no firm D call. CDR1 is MNHNY and CDR2 is SVGAGI in the germline V gene (reference sequence). This CDR3 spans 13 amino acids. With 0 bases removed from V and 6 bases from J, the gap between germline ends came to 6 bases. The CDR3: CASSYSIRQPQHF. CDR3 sequence (DNA): TGTGCCAGCAGTTACTCGATACGTCAGCCCCAGCATTTT.

This clonotype was counted only a few times. V and J are TRBV19 and TRBJ2-1; tentative D call: TRBD1 (6 bases). Germline V gene lookup returns CDR1 LNHDA and CDR2 SQIVND (reference sequence). Trimming shortened V by 6 bases and J by 5 bases, and 8 bases separated the two germline ends. The CDR3 covers 12 residues. The CDR3, as DNA: TGTGCCAGTAGCGGACAGAACAATGAGCAGTTCTTC. This codes for CASSGQNNEQFF. The full variable domain, its missing parts supplied by reference TRBV19 and TRBJ2-1, is DGGITQSPKYLFRKEGQNVTLSCEQNLNHDAMYWYRQDPGQGLRLIYYSQIVNDFQKGDIAEGYSVSREKKESFPLTVTSAQKNPTAFYLCASSGQNNEQFFGPGTRLTVL.

This clonotype was seen a handful of times. The chain joins TRBV6-2 or TRBV6-3 to TRBJ2-3; 15 bases are shared with TRBD2. The CDR3 totals 16 residues. Germline CDR1 and CDR2: MNHEY and SVGEGT. After removal of 5 bases from V and 6 bases from J, the junction contained 6 bases not matched to a gene. The CDR3 reads CASSPGLAGGPDTQYF. The CDR3 region has the DNA TGTGCCAGCAGTCCCGGACTAGCGGGGGGGCCGGATACGCAGTATTTT.

This rearrangement joins TRBV9 to TRBJ1-1; TRBD1 is a possible D gene (5 bases). V was trimmed by 4 bases and J by 3 bases, leaving 16 bases between them. The CDR3 contains 15 residues. The germline V gene encodes CDR1 SGDLS and CDR2 YYNGEE. CDR3 coding DNA: TGTGCCAGCAGCACCCGTACAGGTAACCACACTGAAGCTTTCTTT. Encoded protein: CASSTRTGNHTEAFF. Supplemented by reference TRBV9 and TRBJ1-1, the full variable domain reads DSGVTQTPKHLITATGQRVTLRCSPRSGDLSVYWYQQSLDQGLQFLIQYYNGEERAKGNILERFSAQQFPDLHSELNLSSLELGDSALYFCASSTRTGNHTEAFFGQGTRLTVV.

CDR3 in amino acids: CASSSFTTGANVLTF. CDR3 bases: TGTGCCAGCAGCTCCTTCACAACTGGGGCCAACGTCCTGACTTTC. The chain has TRBV7-8 and TRBJ2-6, with no clear D. Looked up from germline, CDR1 is SGHVS and CDR2 is FQNEAQ. The V end lost 4 bases, the J end lost 2 bases, and 9 bases lay between the germline ends. The CDR3 length is 15 residues.

This clonotype was found a few times. A much larger clone differs by one base, so this may be a read error. The chain is built from TRBV4-2 and TRBJ2-7; the D gene is possibly TRBD2 (7 bases). Trimming stripped 4 bases from V and 0 bases from J, with 16 bases between. CDR1 is LGHNA, CDR2 YNFKEQ, per germline. The CDR3 runs 16 residues. The DNA for the CDR3 is TGTGCCAGCAGCCTAGGGGGAGGGAAAAGCTCCTACGAGCAGTACTTC. Its translation: CASSLGGGKSSYEQYF.

At least ten counts were recorded for this clonotype. The gene calls are TRBV7-9 and TRBJ2-5; TRBD2 matches at 14 bases. The V and J ends lost 4 bases and 5 bases, in that order; junction bases with no gene match: 6. The CDR3 consists of 16 residues. Per the germline V gene, CDR1 is SEHNR and CDR2 is FQNEAQ (reference sequence). CDR3 protein: CASSSRLAGGRETQYF. The CDR3 coding sequence is TGTGCCAGCAGCTCCAGACTAGCGGGGGGGCGGGAGACCCAGTACTTC.

This clonotype showed up many times. V usage is TRBV7-2 and J usage is TRBJ1-2; TRBD1 agrees at 8 bases. Losses at the gene ends were 4 bases for V and 4 bases for J; bases not matched to a gene: 5. The CDR3 is made up of 14 amino acids. Germline-derived CDR1 and CDR2 are SGHTA and FQGNSA. This chain's CDR3 is CASSYRQGAYGYTF. The CDR3 DNA sequence: TGTGCCAGCAGCTACAGGCAGGGGGCCTATGGCTACACCTTC.

There are many counts of this clonotype. The genes are TRBV6-5 and TRBJ1-5; no firm D call. Trimming took 5 bases from V and 4 from J, leaving 15 bases between them. The CDR3 is 15 amino acids. Germline-derived CDR1 and CDR2 are MNHEY and SVGAGI. In nucleotides, the CDR3 is TGTGCCAGCAGTAACCTAGACGGAGCAAATCAGCCCCAGCATTTT. Residues: CASSNLDGANQPQHF.

The sample holds many counts of this clonotype. J is TRBJ2-7 and V is TRBV9; TRBD1 aligns across 10 bases. Per germline, CDR1 SGDLS and CDR2 YYNGEE. V trimming: 4 bases; J trimming: 1 base; junction bases outside the gene matches: 5. The CDR3 has 15 residues. The CDR3 protein is CASSSRDRGSYEQYF. CDR3 sequence (DNA): TGTGCCAGCAGCTCCCGGGACAGGGGTTCCTACGAGCAGTACTTC.

This clonotype was observed many times. The chain recombines TRBV6-2 or TRBV6-3 with TRBJ2-7; no firm D call. The V end was cut by 9 bases, the J end by 6 bases, with 18 bases between. CDR1 and CDR2 (germline): MNHEY, SVGEGT. CDR3 length: 13 residues. The DNA for the CDR3 is TGTGCCAGTGCGAGACCCCGCTCGATCGAGCAGTACTTC. Protein sequence: CASARPRSIEQYF.

V gene TRBV20-1 combines with J gene TRBJ2-5; 8 bases line up with TRBD1. After removal of 1 base from V and 5 bases from J, the junction contained 15 bases not matched to a gene. Germline V gene sequence: CDR1 DFQATT, CDR2 SNEGSKA (reference sequence). The CDR3 is 17 residues long. CDR3 loop: CSARASDGQGMVETQYF. In nucleotides, the CDR3 is TGCAGTGCTAGAGCCTCAGACGGACAGGGAATGGTTGAGACCCAGTACTTC.

On this clonotype: Since no conserved phenylalanine or tryptophan closes the CDR3, a read error is the likely cause. The chain uses TRBV5-1 and TRBJ2-4, with D maybe TRBD1 (5 bases). V was shortened by 0 bases and J by 0 bases, with 10 bases between the two germline ends. Per the germline V gene, CDR1 is SGHRS and CDR2 is YFSETQ. The CDR3 covers 16 residues. CDR3 DNA: TGCGCCAGCAGCTTGGCTGGGGCCATAGCCAAAAACATTCAGTACAAC. Translation: CASSLAGAIAKNIQYN.

This clonotype was seen a handful of times. The chain employs TRBV6-2 or TRBV6-3 and TRBJ1-5; D is possibly TRBD1 (6 bases). The V end was cut by 2 bases, the J end by 1 base, with 15 bases between. The CDR3 extends over 17 amino acids. CDR1 MNHEY and CDR2 SVGEGT come from the germline V gene. CDR3 in DNA: TGTGCCAGCAGTTACCCCGTGGGGGGGCTCAGCAATCAGCCCCAGCATTTT. Its translation is CASSYPVGGLSNQPQHF.

This chain links TRBV4-1 with TRBJ2-4; maybe TRBD1 (6 bases). The J call may be faulty, since TRBJ2-7 better matches the DNA end. CDR1 is MGHRA and CDR2 is YSYEKL in the germline V gene. The CDR3 is made up of 14 amino acids. The CDR3 DNA follows: TGCGCCAGCAGCCAAGCGACAGGCTACTACGAGCAGTACTTC. It codes for CASSQATGYYEQYF.

Comment on this clonotype: This may arise from a read error, as a much more abundant clone is one base away. The chain recombines TRBV28 with TRBJ2-1; 9 bases line up with TRBD2. The CDR3 sequence is 15 residues long. From germline, CDR1 is MDHEN and CDR2 SYDVKM. The J segment lost 6 bases and the V segment lost 6 bases, leaving 9 bases of the junction unmatched. The CDR3 region has the DNA TGTGCCAGCAGGATGGGGCTAGCGGGGCCCAATGAGCAGTTCTTC. This gives the protein CASRMGLAGPNEQFF.

This clonotype was detected a few times. V is TRBV20-1 and J is TRBJ1-6, with TRBD1 as a possible D gene (6 bases). This CDR3 comprises 14 residues. The V and J ends lost 0 bases and 8 bases respectively, with 11 bases between them. Germline V gene data show CDR1 as DFQATT and CDR2 as SNEGSKA (reference sequence). In nucleotides, the CDR3 is TGCAGTGCTAGAGATAGGGGGACCCATTCACCCCTCCACTTT. This gives the protein CSARDRGTHSPLHF.

The rearrangement links TRBV7-6 to TRBJ2-3; TRBD1 matches at 10 bases. The CDR3 spans 17 residues. Germline assignment: CDR1 SGHVS and CDR2 FNYEAQ. V was clipped by 1 base and J by 0 bases; unmatched bases: 4. The CDR3 coding sequence is TGTGCCAGCAGCTTAGTCCGACAGGGGGCTAGCACAGATACGCAGTATTTT. This gives the protein CASSLVRQGASTDTQYF.